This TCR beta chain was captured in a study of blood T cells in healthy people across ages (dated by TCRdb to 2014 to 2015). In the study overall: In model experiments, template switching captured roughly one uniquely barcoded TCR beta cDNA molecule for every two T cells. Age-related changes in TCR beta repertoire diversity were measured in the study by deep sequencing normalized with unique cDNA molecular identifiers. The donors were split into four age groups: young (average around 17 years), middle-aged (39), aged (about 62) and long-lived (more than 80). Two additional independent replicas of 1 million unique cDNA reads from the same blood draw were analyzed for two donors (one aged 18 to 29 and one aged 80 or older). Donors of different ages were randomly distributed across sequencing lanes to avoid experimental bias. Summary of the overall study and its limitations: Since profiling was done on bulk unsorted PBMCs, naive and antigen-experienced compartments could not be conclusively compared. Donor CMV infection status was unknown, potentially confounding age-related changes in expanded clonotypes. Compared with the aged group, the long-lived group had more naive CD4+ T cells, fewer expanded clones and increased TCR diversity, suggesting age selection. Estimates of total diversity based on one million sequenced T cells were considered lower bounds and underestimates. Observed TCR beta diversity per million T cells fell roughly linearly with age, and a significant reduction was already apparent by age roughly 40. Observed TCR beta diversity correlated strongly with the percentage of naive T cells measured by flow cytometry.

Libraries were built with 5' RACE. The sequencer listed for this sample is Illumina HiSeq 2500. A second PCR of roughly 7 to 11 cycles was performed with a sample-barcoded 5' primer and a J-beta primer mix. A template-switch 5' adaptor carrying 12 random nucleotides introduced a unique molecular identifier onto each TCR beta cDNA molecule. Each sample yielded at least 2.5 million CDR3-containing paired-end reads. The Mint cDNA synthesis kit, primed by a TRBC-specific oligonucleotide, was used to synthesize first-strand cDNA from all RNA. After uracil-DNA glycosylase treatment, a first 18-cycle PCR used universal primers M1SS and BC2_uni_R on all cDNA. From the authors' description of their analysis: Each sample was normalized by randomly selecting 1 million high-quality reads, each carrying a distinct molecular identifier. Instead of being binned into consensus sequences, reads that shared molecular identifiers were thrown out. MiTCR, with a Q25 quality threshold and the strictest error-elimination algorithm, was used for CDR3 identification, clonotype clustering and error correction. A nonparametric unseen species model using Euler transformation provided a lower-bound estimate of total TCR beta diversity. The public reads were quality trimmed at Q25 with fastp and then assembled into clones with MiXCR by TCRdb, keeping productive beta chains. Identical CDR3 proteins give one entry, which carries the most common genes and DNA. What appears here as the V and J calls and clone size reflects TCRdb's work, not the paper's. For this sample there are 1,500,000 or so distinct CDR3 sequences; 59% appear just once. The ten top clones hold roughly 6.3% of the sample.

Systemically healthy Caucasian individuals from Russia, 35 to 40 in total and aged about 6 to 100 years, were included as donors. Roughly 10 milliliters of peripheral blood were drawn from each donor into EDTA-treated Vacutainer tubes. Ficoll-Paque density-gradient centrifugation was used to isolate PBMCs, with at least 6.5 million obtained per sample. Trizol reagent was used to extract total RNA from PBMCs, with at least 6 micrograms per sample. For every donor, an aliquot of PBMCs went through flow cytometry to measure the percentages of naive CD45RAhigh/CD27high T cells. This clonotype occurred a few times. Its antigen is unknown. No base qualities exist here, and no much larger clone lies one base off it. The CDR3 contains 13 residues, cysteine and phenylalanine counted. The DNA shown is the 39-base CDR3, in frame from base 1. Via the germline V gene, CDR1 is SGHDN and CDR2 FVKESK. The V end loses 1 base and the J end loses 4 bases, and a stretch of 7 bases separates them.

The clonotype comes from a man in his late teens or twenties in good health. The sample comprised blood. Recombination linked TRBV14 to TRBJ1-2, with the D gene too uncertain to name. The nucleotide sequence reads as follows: TGTGCCAGCAGCCAAGGGGCAGTCTATGGCTACACCTTC. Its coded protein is CASSQGAVYGYTF.